Below, 32 T cell receptor beta chains from the same sample are listed, as sequenced in a study of neurological immune-mediated disorders. TCRdb passed the 5' RACE reads through MiXCR, listing each CDR3 protein once. The data contain 80,000 to 85,000 distinct CDR3 sequences, around 2.6% of them singletons. The specimen sequenced was PBMCs. All receptors derive from a woman aged 25 to 39 with multiple sclerosis.

The chain has TRBV6-1 and TRBJ1-1; no clear D. Germline lookup yields CDR1 MNHNS and CDR2 SASEGT. Trimming cost V 5 bases and J 5 bases, with 18 bases left between them. The CDR3 is made up of 15 amino acids. The CDR3 region has the DNA TGTGCCAGCAGTCTATCCAACTCCTTATCGACTGAAGCTTTCTTT. Residues: CASSLSNSLSTEAFF.

This clonotype was detected only a few times. The chain combines TRBV24-1 with TRBJ2-1; D is ambiguous. There are 12 residues in the CDR3. Germline V lookup: CDR1 KGHDR, CDR2 SFDVKD. V was cut by 3 bases and J by 10 bases, with 9 bases left in between. In DNA, the CDR3 is TGTGCCACCAGTGATATCACGTGGGAGCAGTTCTTC. It codes for CATSDITWEQFF.

A word on this clonotype: A much more abundant neighbour one base away suggests this may be a read error. V is TRBV14 and J is TRBJ2-5; D not certain. CDR3 length: 12 residues. Germline V lookup: CDR1 SGHDN, CDR2 FVKESK. CDR3 in DNA: TGTGCCAGCAGCCATCTGCAAGAGAACCAGTACTTC. Protein: CASSHLQENQYF.

The table lists this clonotype with many counts. The chain carries TRBV4-2 and TRBJ1-2; weak D call: TRBD1 (6 bases). The germline CDR1 and CDR2 sequences are LGHNA and YNFKEQ. V was trimmed by 1 base and J by 5 bases, leaving 11 bases between them. The CDR3 loop spans 14 amino acids. This CDR3 is CASSQVAGVYGYTF. In DNA form, the CDR3 reads TGTGCCAGCAGCCAAGTAGCAGGGGTGTATGGCTACACCTTC.

To note about this clonotype: A much bigger clone sits one base away, suggesting this may be a read error. The rearrangement links TRBV18 to TRBJ1-2; TRBD1 matches at 10 bases. CDR1 and CDR2 from the germline V gene are KGHSH and LQKENI. Losses at the gene ends were 4 bases for V and 5 bases for J; bases not matched to a gene: 7. The CDR3 has 15 residues. The CDR3 loop reads CASSQGQGDLYGYTF. CDR3 sequence (DNA): TGTGCCAGCTCACAAGGACAGGGGGACCTTTATGGCTACACCTTC.

This clonotype was seen repeatedly, ten times or more. The gene calls are TRBV20-1 and TRBJ2-7; TRBD2 might be the D (7 bases). The CDR3 loop spans 14 amino acids. In germline, CDR1 is DFQATT, CDR2 SNEGSKA (reference sequence). The CDR3 loop reads CSLGRRGRVDEQYF. The CDR3, as DNA: TGCAGCCTAGGGAGAAGGGGGAGGGTCGACGAGCAGTACTTC.

There are many counts of this clonotype. The chain carries TRBV7-2 and TRBJ2-5, with 9 bases identical to TRBD2. This CDR3 has 14 amino acids. With 5 bases clipped from V and 1 base from J, the junction kept 2 bases outside the gene matches. Germline-derived CDR1 and CDR2 are SGHTA and FQGNSA. The CDR3 region is CASSPGLAQETQYF. The DNA of the CDR3 is TGTGCCAGCAGCCCGGGACTAGCCCAAGAGACCCAGTACTTC.

This clonotype was seen ten or more times. The chain uses TRBV6-2 or TRBV6-3 and TRBJ2-2; 8 bases are a match to TRBD2. V lost 5 bases, J lost 8 bases, and 7 bases stayed unmatched. The CDR3 extends over 14 amino acids. Germline values: CDR1 MNHEY, CDR2 SVGEGT. In DNA, the CDR3 is TGTGCCAGCAGTCCGGGACTAGTTTCGGGGGAGCTGTTTTTT. This encodes CASSPGLVSGELFF.

In its sample, this clonotype was seen many times. The gene calls are TRBV6-6 and TRBJ2-7; 7 bases line up with TRBD1. CDR3 length equals 14 residues. J gave up 4 bases and V 6 bases, and 9 bases lay outside the gene matches. Germline CDR1 MNHNY, CDR2 SVGAGI (reference sequence). CDR3 coding DNA: TGTGCCAGCAGCCTCCGACAGGGTTGGTACGAGCAGTACTTC. It codes for CASSLRQGWYEQYF.

This clonotype was recorded many times. This sequence joins TRBV7-2 and TRBJ2-1; 7 bases align to TRBD2. The V gene end was trimmed by 2 bases and the J gene end by 3 bases; junction bases not matched to a gene: 4. Germline assignment: CDR1 SGHTA and CDR2 FQGNSA. CDR3 length: 15 residues. In nucleotides, the CDR3 is TGTGCCAGCAGCTTACAAGCGGGACTCTACAATGAGCAGTTCTTC. Its translation is CASSLQAGLYNEQFF. The full variable domain, its missing parts supplied by reference TRBV7-2 and TRBJ2-1, is GAGVSQSPSNKVTEKGKDVELRCDPISGHTALYWYRQSLGQGLEFLIYFQGNSAPDKSGLPSDRFSAERTGGSVSTLTIQRTQQEDSAVYLCASSLQAGLYNEQFFGPGTRLTVL.

This clonotype was counted many times. The rearrangement links TRBV7-7 to TRBJ2-1; possibly TRBD1 or TRBD2 for D (5 bases each). CDR1 is SSHAT, CDR2 FNYEAQ, per germline (reference sequence). This CDR3 spans 15 amino acids. Trimming cost V 5 bases and J 10 bases, with 21 bases left between them. The CDR3 loop reads CASSPIQDGTREQFF. In DNA form, the CDR3 reads TGTGCCAGCAGCCCGATTCAGGACGGGACGAGGGAGCAGTTCTTC.

This clonotype has ten or more counts. V gene TRBV2 combines with J gene TRBJ1-1, with D possibly matching TRBD1 (5 bases). The germline CDR1 and CDR2 sequences are SNHLY and FYNNEI. Trimming removed 9 bases from V and 6 bases from J, with 17 bases in between. The CDR3 runs to 13 residues. The CDR3 sequence: CARGTAGDSEAFF. The CDR3 nucleotides read TGTGCCAGAGGGACGGCGGGGGATTCTGAAGCTTTCTTT.

This clonotype came up many times. The chain uses TRBV6-5 and TRBJ1-2; 8 bases fit TRBD1. Germline lookup yields CDR1 MNHEY and CDR2 SVGAGI. V trimming: 6 bases; J trimming: 6 bases; junction bases outside the gene matches: 6. The CDR3 contains 13 residues. The CDR3 here is CASSPTGGHGYTF. The CDR3 DNA is TGTGCCAGCAGCCCCACAGGGGGACATGGCTACACCTTC.

Concerning this clonotype: A much larger clone differs from this one at a single base, so this may be a read error. This chain links TRBV4-2 with TRBJ1-6, with D possibly being TRBD1 (6 bases). CDR3 length: 17 residues. CDR1 and CDR2 from the germline V gene are LGHNA and YNFKEQ. The CDR3 sequence is CASSQDSLDYRNSPLNF. The CDR3 nucleotides are TGTGCCAGCAGCCAGGACAGTTTAGACTACCGTAATTCACCCCTCAACTTT.

This clonotype occurred many times. The chain couples TRBV27 to TRBJ2-7, with D unresolved. This CDR3 has 14 residues. The V end was cut by 5 bases, the J end by 0 bases, with 11 bases between. Germline lookup yields CDR1 MNHEY and CDR2 SMNVEV (reference sequence). DNA for the CDR3: TGTGCCAGCAGTCTTTGGGCGAGCTCCTACGAGCAGTACTTC. Its protein is CASSLWASSYEQYF.

Within the sample, this clonotype is medium-sized. This chain connects TRBV20-1 to TRBJ2-4; tentatively, D is TRBD1 (6 bases). The germline V gene has CDR1 DFQATT and CDR2 SNEGSKA (reference sequence). Trimming shortened V by 6 bases and J by 0 bases, and 12 bases separated the two germline ends. This CDR3 region has 14 residues. CDR3 in DNA: TGCAGTGCCCCGGACAGCCTAGCCAAAAACATTCAGTACTTC. It encodes CSAPDSLAKNIQYF.

This clonotype has ten or more counts. The CDR3 DNA reads TGTGCCAGCAGTGAGCGAACAGGGCCCTATGGCTACACCTTC. Its translation: CASSERTGPYGYTF. The V gene is TRBV2, the J gene TRBJ1-2; tentative D call: TRBD1 (6 bases). This CDR3 contains 14 residues. V was clipped by 3 bases and J by 4 bases, with 12 bases between them. In germline, CDR1 is SNHLY, CDR2 FYNNEI.

V is TRBV18 and J is TRBJ2-7; tentatively, D is TRBD2 (6 bases). The CDR3 runs to 14 residues. Germline loops: CDR1 KGHSH, CDR2 LQKENI. V was clipped by 5 bases and J by 2 bases, with 13 bases between them. The CDR3 bases are TGTGCCAGCTCATGGGGGGTCCTGACCTACGAGCAGTACTTC. Amino acids: CASSWGVLTYEQYF. Using reference TRBV18 and TRBJ2-7 for the parts outside the CDR3, the full variable domain is NAGVMQNPRHLVRRRGQEARLRCSPMKGHSHVYWYRQLPEEGLKFMVYLQKENIIDESGMPKERFSAEFPKEGPSILRIQQVVRGDSAAYFCASSWGVLTYEQYFGPGTRLTVT.

This clonotype has just a few counts. One end of the junction is discordant with germline, which a read error may explain. The V gene is TRBV27, the J gene TRBJ1-1; D gene ambiguous. The germline CDR1 and CDR2 sequences are MNHEY and SMNVEV (reference sequence). This CDR3 spans 12 amino acids. CDR3 region: CDSSSGNTEAFF. In DNA form, the CDR3 reads TGTGACAGCAGTTCAGGGAACACTGAAGCTTTCTTT.

This clonotype was found many times. V and J are TRBV9 and TRBJ2-1, with 12 nucleotides matching TRBD2. Germline loops: CDR1 SGDLS, CDR2 YYNGEE. With 3 bases clipped from V and 3 bases from J, the junction kept 4 bases outside the gene matches. There are 16 residues in the CDR3. CDR3 sequence: CASSASGRAVYNEQFF. In DNA, the CDR3 is TGTGCCAGCAGCGCTAGCGGGAGGGCGGTCTACAATGAGCAGTTCTTC.

This clonotype was observed many times. This chain connects TRBV29-1 to TRBJ1-2; D remains ambiguous. The CDR3 totals 8 residues. CDR1 SQVTM and CDR2 ANQGSEA come from the germline V gene. V was pared by 5 bases and J by 9 bases, with 4 bases between. CDR3 sequence: CSVPRYTF. The CDR3 nucleotides are TGCAGCGTTCCGCGCTACACCTTC.

This clonotype was found a few times. The chain joins TRBV5-6 to TRBJ1-1; D is ambiguous. The CDR3 spans 15 residues. CDR1 and CDR2 from the germline V gene are SGHDT and YYEEEE. Trimming stripped 5 bases from V and 0 bases from J, with 14 bases between. This CDR3 is CASSPNGEMNTEAFF. CDR3 DNA sequence: TGTGCCAGCAGTCCAAACGGGGAAATGAACACTGAAGCTTTCTTT.

At least ten counts were recorded for this clonotype. CDR3 amino acids: CATSPGDIGGYTF. CDR3 nucleotides: TGTGCCACCAGTCCAGGGGATATCGGTGGCTACACCTTC. This chain links TRBV24-1 with TRBJ1-2; weak D call: TRBD1 (6 bases). Trimming took off 6 bases at V and 7 bases at J, with 14 bases between the two ends. CDR3 size: 13 residues. The V gene's germline CDR1 is KGHDR and CDR2 SFDVKD.

This clonotype was counted ten times or more. This chain joins TRBV7-9 and TRBJ1-4; possibly TRBD1 for D (5 bases). V lost 2 bases, J lost 7 bases, and 11 bases lay in between. Looked up from germline, CDR1 is SEHNR and CDR2 is FQNEAQ (reference sequence). This CDR3 has 14 residues. The CDR3 DNA sequence: TGTGCCAGCAGCTTACCACAGGATGGTGAAAAACTGTTTTTT. Encoded protein: CASSLPQDGEKLFF. The whole variable domain, filled in from reference TRBV7-9 and TRBJ1-4, reads DTGVSQNPRHKITKRGQNVTFRCDPISEHNRLYWYRQTLGQGPEFLTYFQNEAQLEKSRLLSDRFSAERPKGSFSTLEIQRTEQGDSAMYLCASSLPQDGEKLFFGSGTQLSVL.

The chain is built from TRBV18 and TRBJ1-1, with 7 bases that match TRBD1. The V gene's germline CDR1 is KGHSH and CDR2 LQKENI. CDR3 length: 12 residues. Unmatched junction bases numbered 3, after V lost 3 bases and J lost 8 bases. In DNA, the CDR3 is TGTGCCAGCTCACCTCGACAGGGAGAAGCTTTCTTT. Amino acid sequence: CASSPRQGEAFF.

This clonotype was counted at least ten times. The CDR3 DNA is TGTGCCATCAGTGGTGGTTTACAGACCCAGTACTTC. Its protein product is CAISGGLQTQYF. This chain links TRBV10-3 with TRBJ2-5, with D unclear. Deletions cut 4 bases from V and 6 bases from J, with 9 bases between. The CDR3 has 12 amino acids. CDR1 and CDR2 (germline): ENHRY, SYGVKD.

This chain connects TRBV18 to TRBJ2-3; D call uncertain. Germline V gene data show CDR1 as KGHSH and CDR2 as LQKENI. CDR3 length: 15 amino acids. V was clipped by 3 bases and J by 6 bases, with 16 bases between them. The CDR3 DNA reads TGTGCCAGCTCACCTGTCCCGGAACAGTGGGATACGCAGTATTTT. Protein: CASSPVPEQWDTQYF. The full variable domain, in which reference TRBV18 and TRBJ2-3 provide the parts outside the CDR3, is NAGVMQNPRHLVRRRGQEARLRCSPMKGHSHVYWYRQLPEEGLKFMVYLQKENIIDESGMPKERFSAEFPKEGPSILRIQQVVRGDSAAYFCASSPVPEQWDTQYFGPGTRLTVL.

In its sample, this clonotype was seen many times. This chain joins TRBV6-5 and TRBJ2-2, with 8 positions matching TRBD2. J gave up 3 bases and V 7 bases, and 4 bases lay outside the gene matches. This CDR3 has 14 residues. Germline V lookup: CDR1 MNHEY, CDR2 SVGAGI. CDR3 coding DNA: TGTGCCAGCATGACGGGAGGGGACACCGGGGAGCTGTTTTTT. This gives the protein CASMTGGDTGELFF.

This clonotype was counted at least ten times. The chain carries TRBV7-2 and TRBJ2-2; D ambiguous. The V gene lost 0 bases and the J gene lost 4 bases, with 6 bases spanning the gap. The germline V gene encodes CDR1 SGHTA and CDR2 FQGNSA. The CDR3 covers 14 residues. The chain's CDR3 is CASSLASGTGELFF. The DNA of the CDR3 is TGTGCCAGCAGCTTAGCGTCCGGCACCGGGGAGCTGTTTTTT.

This clonotype occurred many times. The chain uses TRBV4-2 and TRBJ2-1; 11 bases are a match to TRBD2. The germline CDR1 and CDR2 sequences are LGHNA and YNFKEQ. After removal of 5 bases from V and 7 bases from J, the junction contained 13 bases not matched to a gene. CDR3 length equals 17 residues. The CDR3 region has the DNA TGTGCCAGCAGCTACCAAACCGGACTAGCGGGCCGGAATGAGCAGTTCTTC. Translation: CASSYQTGLAGRNEQFF.

This clonotype is judged medium-sized. CDR3 in DNA: TGCAGCAAAAGCTCTACAGGGGCCGAGACCCAGTACTTC. Translated, it gives CSKSSTGAETQYF. The V and J genes are TRBV29-1 and TRBJ2-5, with 7 bases fitting TRBD1. The CDR3 is made up of 13 amino acids. The junction had 11 bases not matched to a gene; V was cut back by 8 bases and J by 5 bases. Per the germline V gene, CDR1 is SQVTM and CDR2 is ANQGSEA.

The table lists this clonotype with many counts. The chain employs TRBV29-1 and TRBJ2-2, with D perhaps matching TRBD2 (6 bases). V was pared by 5 bases and J by 2 bases, with 15 bases between. Germline CDR1 is SQVTM and CDR2 is ANQGSEA. The CDR3 spans 15 residues. CDR3 residues: CSVRSSGINTGELFF. CDR3 nucleotides: TGCAGCGTTCGAAGTAGCGGAATTAACACCGGGGAGCTGTTTTTT.